This TCR beta chain derives from a study of identical twins. General study results and limits: Without tracking the same donors, conclusions rested on cross-sectional statistical analysis. Within cord blood, abundant beta clonotypes carried fewer insertions, but memory repertoires showed no such trend.

The V gene's germline CDR1 is SSHAT and CDR2 FNYEAQ (reference sequence). This CDR3 region has 14 residues. Template switching (which added a universal primer site) was used, and cDNA carried unique molecular identifiers. Each CDR3 protein is one row after TCRdb ran MiXCR on the 5' RACE reads. The sample consists of roughly 720,000 distinct CDR3 sequences, about 18% of them appearing once. This clonotype came up a few times. What it binds is not known. One end of the junction does not line up with germline, which may come from a read error. Another study also made use of these data, one on T cells expressing NK-cell markers.

The TCR was taken from a woman between 18 and 29 years old in good health. The chain recombines TRBV7-7 with TRBJ2-3; TRBD1 might be the D (6 bases). The source material was PBMCs. This chain's CDR3 is CASSSNRGTDTQYF. The CDR3 DNA reads TGTGCTAGCAGCTCCAACAGGGGCACAGATACGCAGTATTTT.